This TCR beta chain was sequenced in a study of PD-1 blockade in classical Hodgkin lymphoma. The CDR3 is 13 amino acids. Trimming removed 4 bases at V and 1 base at J, with 7 bases between. CDR1 and CDR2 (germline): ENHRY, SYGVKD. Concerning this clone itself: What it binds is not known.

Profiled with immunoSEQ multiplex PCR; TCRdb holds only in-frame clones, not every one. The sample includes about 98,000 clones, 81% of them seen just once. Every single patient, without exception, relapsed after autologous stem cell transplantation, and brentuximab vedotin exposure varied. General study results and limits: Significantly greater TCR diversity emerged by C4D1 in CD4+ cells but not CD8+ cells.

The sample in question was peripheral blood mononuclear cells (PBMCs), obtained before the second cycle of nivolumab. The clonotype comes from a human donor with classical Hodgkin lymphoma. The chain carries TRBV10-3 and TRBJ1-1; D ambiguous. This chain's CDR3 is CAISAAANTEAFF. The CDR3 nucleotides read TGTGCCATCAGTGCTGCAGCGAACACTGAAGCTTTCTTT.